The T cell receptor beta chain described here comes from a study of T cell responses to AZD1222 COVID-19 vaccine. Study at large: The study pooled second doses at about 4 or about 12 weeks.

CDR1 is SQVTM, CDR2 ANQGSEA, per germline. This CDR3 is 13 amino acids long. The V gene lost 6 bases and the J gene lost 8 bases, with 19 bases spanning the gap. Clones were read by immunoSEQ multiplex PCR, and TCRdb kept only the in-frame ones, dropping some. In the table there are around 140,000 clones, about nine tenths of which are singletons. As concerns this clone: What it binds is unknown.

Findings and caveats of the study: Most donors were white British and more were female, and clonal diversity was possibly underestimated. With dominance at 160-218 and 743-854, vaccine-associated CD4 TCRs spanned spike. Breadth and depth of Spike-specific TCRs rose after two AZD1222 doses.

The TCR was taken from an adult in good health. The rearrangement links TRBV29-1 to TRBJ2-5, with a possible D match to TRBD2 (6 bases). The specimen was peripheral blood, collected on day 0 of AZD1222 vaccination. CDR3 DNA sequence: TGCAGCGTAGGAACGGCCGGGGGACTCACCCAGTACTTC. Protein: CSVGTAGGLTQYF.